One and the same sample provided the 18 T cell receptor beta chains below, sequenced in a study of glioma-infiltrating T cells after dendritic cell vaccination. Sequencing was performed with immunoSEQ multiplex PCR; in TCRdb, only in-frame clones are kept and a portion is missing. The data contain about 90,000 clones, over 75% of them singletons. The specimen comprised blood, sampled before dendritic cell vaccination. These TCRs come from a human donor with glioblastoma.

The chain has TRBV5-1 and TRBJ1-1; D call uncertain. V dropped 5 bases and J dropped 2 bases, with 10 bases sitting between them. Looked up from germline, CDR1 is SGHRS and CDR2 is YFSETQ. This CDR3 has 13 amino acids. This CDR3 reads CASSPGFNTEAFF. CDR3 DNA sequence: TGCGCCAGCAGTCCGGGATTCAACACTGAAGCTTTCTTT. Based on the CDR3 plus reference TRBV5-1 and TRBJ1-1, the full variable domain is KAGVTQTPRYLIKTRGQQVTLSCSPISGHRSVSWYQQTPGQGLQFLFEYFSETQRNKGNFPGRFSGRQFSNSRSEMNVSTLELGDSALYLCASSPGFNTEAFFGQGTRLTVV.

The rearrangement uses TRBV6-6 and TRBJ1-1; D remains ambiguous. The V end lost 4 bases, the J end lost 0 bases, and 6 bases lay between the germline ends. The CDR3 loop spans 13 amino acids. Per the germline V gene, CDR1 is MNHNY and CDR2 is SVGAGI (reference sequence). The CDR3, as DNA: TGTGCCAGCAGTTCCGACATGAACACTGAAGCTTTCTTT. Translated: CASSSDMNTEAFF.

The V gene is TRBV4-1, the J gene TRBJ2-7, with TRBD2 identical over 7 bases. V lost 1 base, J lost 5 bases, and 8 bases stayed unmatched. The CDR3 is made up of 15 amino acids. Germline V gene data show CDR1 as MGHRA and CDR2 as YSYEKL. The DNA of the CDR3 is TGCGCCAGCAGCCAAGGACTAGCAAGTTGGGACGAGCAGTACTTC. This gives the protein CASSQGLASWDEQYF.

The rearrangement uses TRBV25-1 and TRBJ1-1; weak D call: TRBD1 (6 bases). The CDR3 spans 13 residues. Per the germline V gene, CDR1 is MGHDK and CDR2 is SYGVNS. V was pared by 6 bases and J by 4 bases, with 12 bases between. Written as DNA, the CDR3 is TGTGCCAGCAGGACCGGACAGAGCACTGAAGCTTTCTTT. This gives the protein CASRTGQSTEAFF. Filled out from reference TRBV25-1 and TRBJ1-1, the complete variable domain reads EADIYQTPRYLVIGTGKKITLECSQTMGHDKMYWYQQDPGMELHLIHYSYGVNSTEKGDLSSESTVSRIRTEHFPLTLESARPSHTSQYLCASRTGQSTEAFFGQGTRLTVV.

The gene calls are TRBV5-1 and TRBJ1-2, with D possibly TRBD1 on 6 matching bases. This CDR3 is 15 amino acids long. Germline CDR1 and CDR2: SGHRS and YFSETQ. The V gene lost 7 bases and the J gene lost 7 bases, with 23 bases spanning the gap. The CDR3 DNA reads as TGCGCCAGCCACGATCAGACAGGAGGTACGAGTGGCTACACCTTC. Protein sequence: CASHDQTGGTSGYTF.

This clone was seen more than once but under ten times. Here the CDR3 reads CASTRLLAPRYNEQFF. The DNA for the CDR3 is TGTGCCAGCACCCGCTTACTAGCGCCCCGCTACAATGAGCAGTTCTTC. This chain joins TRBV11-2 and TRBJ2-1; the match to TRBD2 covers 7 bases. CDR3 length: 16 amino acids. Germline V gene data show CDR1 as SGHAT and CDR2 as FQNNGV. With V trimmed by 7 bases and J by 3 bases, 12 bases remained unmatched.

The genes are TRBV5-1 and TRBJ2-5; D not certain. V shed 2 bases and J shed 2 bases, with 16 bases lying between them. The V gene's germline CDR1 is SGHRS and CDR2 YFSETQ. There are 16 residues in the CDR3. CDR3 bases: TGCGCCAGCAGCTTCGGTAGTAGTCAATCTCAAGAGACCCAGTACTTC. This translates into CASSFGSSQSQETQYF.

The chain uses TRBV28 and TRBJ2-7; 7 bases map to TRBD2. This CDR3 spans 16 amino acids. After removal of 3 bases from V and 4 bases from J, the junction contained 12 bases not matched to a gene. The germline CDR1 and CDR2 sequences are MDHEN and SYDVKM. As DNA, the CDR3 is TGTGCCAGCAGTTTGAATCCGCGGGGGAAAGATTACGAGCAGTACTTC. Amino acids: CASSLNPRGKDYEQYF.

J is TRBJ1-6 and V is TRBV6-5; D is ambiguous. CDR1 is MNHEY, CDR2 SVGAGI, per germline. Deletions cut 2 bases from V and 5 bases from J, with 10 bases between. The CDR3 is 15 amino acids. CDR3 amino acids: CASSYHGGDNSPLHF. The CDR3 coding sequence is TGTGCCAGCAGTTACCATGGCGGAGATAATTCACCCCTCCACTTT.

This chain links TRBV18 with TRBJ2-7; D remains unclear. Deletions cut 2 bases from V and 0 bases from J, with 5 bases between. CDR1 KGHSH and CDR2 LQKENI come from the germline V gene. The CDR3 is made up of 13 amino acids. This CDR3 reads CASSPGLSYEQYF. CDR3 DNA: TGTGCCAGCTCACCAGGGCTCTCCTACGAGCAGTACTTC.

The count of this clone is one. The chain has TRBV29-1 and TRBJ2-7, with 11 bases identical to TRBD1. The germline CDR1 and CDR2 sequences are SQVTM and ANQGSEA. CDR3 length: 13 amino acids. V shed 6 bases, J shed 3 bases, and the junction held 4 bases outside the gene matches. As DNA, the CDR3 is TGCAGCGTGTTCGGGACAGGGGGCTACGAGCAGTACTTC. It is translated as CSVFGTGGYEQYF.

V usage is TRBV5-1 and J usage is TRBJ2-2; D possibly corresponds to TRBD1 (6 bases). V was pared by 4 bases and J by 6 bases, with 16 bases between. The CDR3 has 15 residues. Germline lookup yields CDR1 SGHRS and CDR2 YFSETQ. This CDR3 is CASSAGNRVAGELFF. The DNA of the CDR3 is TGCGCCAGCAGCGCAGGAAACAGGGTTGCCGGGGAGCTGTTTTTT.

The genes are TRBV6-1 and TRBJ1-2, with 8 nucleotides matching TRBD1. Looked up from germline, CDR1 is MNHNS and CDR2 is SASEGT. The CDR3 consists of 17 residues. J was trimmed by 0 bases and V by 0 bases; bases with no gene match: 6. CDR3 DNA: TGTGCCAGCAGTGAAGCGGGGTGGACAGGGACTAACTATGGCTACACCTTC. This codes for CASSEAGWTGTNYGYTF.

The chain uses TRBV6-5 and TRBJ2-3; D is possibly TRBD1 (5 bases). The CDR3 runs 13 residues. The germline CDR1 and CDR2 sequences are MNHEY and SVGAGI. The V end was cut by 4 bases, the J end by 6 bases, with 11 bases between. For the CDR3, the DNA is TGTGCCAGCAGTTCCCAGGGTGACGATACGCAGTATTTT. As protein: CASSSQGDDTQYF.

There are a few counts of this clone. The chain uses TRBV5-1 and TRBJ2-3, with TRBD1 matching over 12 bases. The CDR3 is 15 amino acids. Germline CDR1 and CDR2: SGHRS and YFSETQ. V shed 4 bases and J 4 bases; nucleotides not matched to a gene: 4. The CDR3 sequence: CASSPGQGAADTQYF. DNA for the CDR3: TGCGCCAGCAGCCCGGGACAGGGGGCGGCAGATACGCAGTATTTT.

Only a few counts were recorded for this clone. The V gene is TRBV5-6, the J gene TRBJ1-6; weak D call: TRBD1 (6 bases). CDR1 and CDR2 (germline): SGHDT, YYEEEE. CDR3 length: 18 residues. Trimming cost V 1 base and J 5 bases, with 19 bases left between them. The CDR3: CASSLFRGQRTNNSPLHF. The CDR3, as DNA: TGTGCCAGCAGCTTGTTCAGGGGTCAGCGTACGAATAATTCACCCCTCCACTTT. Combining the CDR3 with reference TRBV5-6 and TRBJ1-6 gives the whole variable domain DAGVTQSPTHLIKTRGQQVTLRCSPKSGHDTVSWYQQALGQGPQFIFQYYEEEERQRGNFPDRFSGHQFPNYSSELNVNALLLGDSALYLCASSLFRGQRTNNSPLHFGNGTRLTVT.

The chain has TRBV19 and TRBJ2-1, with 10 positions matching TRBD2. The CDR3 length is 15 residues. V was pared by 4 bases and J by 4 bases, with 4 bases of the junction left unmatched. Germline V gene data show CDR1 as LNHDA and CDR2 as SQIVND (reference sequence). CDR3 coding DNA: TGTGCCAGTAGTACGACTAGCGGGTTTTACAATGAGCAGTTCTTC. Translation gives CASSTTSGFYNEQFF.

The rearrangement joins TRBV27 to TRBJ1-5; a possible D gene is TRBD1 (5 bases). Trimming removed 6 bases from V and 2 bases from J, with 17 bases in between. Germline V gene lookup returns CDR1 MNHEY and CDR2 SMNVEV (reference sequence). The CDR3 loop spans 16 amino acids. This CDR3 reads CASSPGGIIGNQPQHF. DNA for the CDR3: TGTGCCAGCAGCCCCGGGGGAATTATCGGCAATCAGCCCCAGCATTTT.